The TCR beta chain described here comes from a study of vaccination effects on CD4 cells after COVID-19. Study results and limitations: Only 1 of 255 vaccine-induced clones from healthy vaccinees cross-reacted with common cold coronaviruses. Marked clonal contraction was seen late after vaccination (in both infection- and vaccine-induced clones).

Before sequencing took place, the ViraFEST assay used viral peptide pools to expand antigen-specific CD4+ T cells. Scientists isolated CD4+ T cells after a roughly ten-day culture period ended. Two-dose vaccination with either BNT162b2 or mRNA-1273 was given to the participants. Peptides at about 10 ug/ml and IL-2 at 9 to 10 IU/ml were added to around 2 million PBMC per well. The V gene end was trimmed by 6 bases and the J gene end by 4 bases; junction bases not matched to a gene: 4. Germline V gene data show CDR1 as MNHEY and CDR2 as SMNVEV (reference sequence). The CDR3 has 14 amino acids. Using immunoSEQ multiplex PCR, the repertoire was profiled, and TCRdb retains in-frame clones only, with some absent. The sample lists about 61,000 clones; approximately 73% were seen once. This clone was detected once. Its antigen is undetermined.

The source of this sequence is a human donor who received a COVID-19 vaccine. The rearrangement joins TRBV27 to TRBJ1-5, with 9 bases lining up with TRBD1. Sequencing was performed on CD4+ T cells from PBMCs cultured with HCoV-229E spike peptides, taken after COVID-19 vaccination. In DNA, the CDR3 is TGTGCCAGCAGAGAACAGGGGGCAAATCAGCCCCAGCATTTT. Protein sequence: CASREQGANQPQHF.